This T cell receptor (beta chain) came from a study of shared clonotypes between healthy human individuals. Across the study: Aged between 18 and 49, the donors were a couple of women and three men. Study conclusions and caveats: Among a few donors, roughly 5% of naive CD4 clonotypes were found in common. Non-shared clonotypes displayed generation probabilities falling below those of clonotypes present in all four donors.

As defined, naive CD8 cells were CD45RO-negative and positively selected for CCR7, with terminally differentiated effector memory CD45RA+ cells excluded. Between the trimmed V and J ends, which lost 5 bases and 3 bases, there was a span of 8 bases. In germline, CDR1 is MDHEN, CDR2 SYDVKM. This CDR3 is 13 amino acids long. Each PCR replicate from the sorted subsets contained 200 to 250 ng DNA, which is some 32,000 T cell genomes. Sequencing used immunoSEQ multiplex PCR; TCRdb keeps in-frame clones, though not all of them. The sample records around 2,000,000 clones, roughly 91% being singletons. As to this clone: Its specificity is unknown.

This clonotype originated in a man aged 18 to 30 in good health. Some clones in this sample may be carry-over from other donors' samples. Material: naive CD8+ T cells from PBMCs. The chain uses TRBV28 and TRBJ2-1; weak D call: TRBD2 (6 bases). The CDR3 region has the DNA TGTGCCAGCAGTCACGGGAGCTACAATGAGCAGTTCTTC. Translated: CASSHGSYNEQFF.